This T cell receptor (beta chain) was identified during a study of blood T cell repertoires in COVID-19. Using immunoSEQ multiplex PCR, the repertoire was profiled, and TCRdb retains in-frame clones only, with some absent. The sample contains about 160,000 clones, 75% to 85% of which appear only once. The CDR3 is 14 residues long. V lost 1 base and J lost 2, with 8 bases in between. Germline lookup yields CDR1 LGHDT and CDR2 YNNKEL (reference sequence). This clone was detected only a few times. The sequence was collected from a woman aged 55-70 years with COVID-19, enrolled during active disease. The sequencing sample was made of peripheral blood. The V and J genes are TRBV3-1 (or the pseudogene TRBV3-2) and TRBJ1-2; maybe TRBD1 (5 bases). The CDR3 loop reads CASSQGGRNYGYTF. The CDR3 DNA reads as TGTGCCAGCAGCCAAGGGGGCAGAAACTATGGCTACACCTTC.